This T cell receptor beta chain was observed in a study of OX40 agonist ivuxolimab in advanced cancers. Background on the study: Aged roughly 20 to 85 with a mean of approximately 57 years, they were around 85% male.

The assay was immunoSEQ multiplex PCR, and TCRdb's table has in-frame clones only and misses some. The data contain some 60,000 clones, 91% of them seen just once; the ten biggest clones take up 11% to 15%. With 2 bases removed from V and 5 bases from J, the gap between germline ends came to 12 bases. CDR1 MNHEY and CDR2 SVGAGI come from the germline V gene. This CDR3 comprises 14 residues. The rearrangement uses TRBV6-5 and TRBJ1-1, with D perhaps matching TRBD1 (5 bases). The input for sequencing was CD4+ or CD8+ T cells sorted from blood, taken in a trial of the OX40 agonist ivuxolimab. The source of this sequence is an adult with an advanced solid tumor such as melanoma, head and neck, liver or kidney cancer. CDR3 region: CASSYPGGRTEAFF. The CDR3 DNA reads TGTGCCAGCAGTTACCCCGGGGGGAGGACTGAAGCTTTCTTT.